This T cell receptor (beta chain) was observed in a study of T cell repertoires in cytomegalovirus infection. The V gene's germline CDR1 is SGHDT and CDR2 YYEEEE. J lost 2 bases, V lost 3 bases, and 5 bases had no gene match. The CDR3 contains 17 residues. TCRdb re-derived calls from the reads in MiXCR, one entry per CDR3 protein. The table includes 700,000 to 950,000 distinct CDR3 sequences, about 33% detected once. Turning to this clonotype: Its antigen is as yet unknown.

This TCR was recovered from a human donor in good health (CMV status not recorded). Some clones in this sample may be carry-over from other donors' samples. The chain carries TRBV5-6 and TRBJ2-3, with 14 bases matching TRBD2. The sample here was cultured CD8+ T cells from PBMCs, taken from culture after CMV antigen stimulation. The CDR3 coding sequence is TGTGCCAGCAGCTCTCCGACTAGCGGGGGGGTCACAGATACGCAGTATTTT. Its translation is CASSSPTSGGVTDTQYF.